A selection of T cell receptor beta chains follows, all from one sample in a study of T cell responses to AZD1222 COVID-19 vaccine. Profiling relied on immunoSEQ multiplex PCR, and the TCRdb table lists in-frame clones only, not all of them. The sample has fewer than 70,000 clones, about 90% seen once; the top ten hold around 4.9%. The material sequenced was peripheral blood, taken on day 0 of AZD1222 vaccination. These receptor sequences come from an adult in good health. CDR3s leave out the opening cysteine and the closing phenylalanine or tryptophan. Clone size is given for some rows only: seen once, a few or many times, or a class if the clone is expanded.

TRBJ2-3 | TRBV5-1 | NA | ASSRRGAADTQY
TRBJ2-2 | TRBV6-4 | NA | ASSDTGSTGELF
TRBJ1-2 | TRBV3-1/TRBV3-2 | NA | ASSYTGVGGYT
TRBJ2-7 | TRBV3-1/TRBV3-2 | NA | ASSHQGYTYEQY
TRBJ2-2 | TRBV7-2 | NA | ASSLRAGASTGELF
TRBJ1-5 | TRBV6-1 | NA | ASSEVGGVQPQH
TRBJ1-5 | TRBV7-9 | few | ASSLGGYSNQPQH
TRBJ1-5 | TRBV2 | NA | ASHPQGGQPQH
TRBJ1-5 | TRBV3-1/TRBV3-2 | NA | ASSQGGTGDSNQPQH
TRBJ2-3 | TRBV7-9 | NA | ASRGESTDTQY
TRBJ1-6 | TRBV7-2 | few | ASSLGAGYNSPLH
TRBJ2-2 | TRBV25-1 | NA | ASRGRSNTGELF
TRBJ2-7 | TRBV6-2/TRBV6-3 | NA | ASSYSEVQY
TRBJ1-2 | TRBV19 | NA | ASSIRQGDSNGYT
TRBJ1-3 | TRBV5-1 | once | ASSLPTGAGGNTIY